This T cell receptor beta chain originates from a study of CD8 T cells in Susac syndrome (dated by TCRdb to the late 2010s). Background for the entire study: Among the Susac syndrome patients who were sequenced, clinically active disease was present in six and clinical remission was observed in roughly 8. At blood withdrawal, Susac syndrome patients were either therapy-naive, taking corticosteroids (in some cases with IVIg as well), or taking IVIg alone. Repertoire sequencing was used to test whether CD8+ T cell activation and differentiation in Susac syndrome was antigen driven. Broader findings and caveats from the paper: The TCR sequencing and HLA analysis was acknowledged to have included a relatively small number of individuals. In the CD4+ T cell repertoire of Susac syndrome patients, clonal expansion was not detected.

Points on this clonotype: Its recognized antigen is unknown. One base away there is no much larger clone; base qualities are not given.

RNA was extracted using the RNeasy kit, and about 0.5 to 1 microgram was reverse transcribed with random hexamers. The immunoSEQ multiplex PCR assay, covering 54 Vbeta and 13 Jbeta segments, was used to amplify TCR beta CDR3 regions. PCR amplification bias was corrected by using a synthetic template baseline for primer optimization and computational correction. From the authors' description of their analysis: Reads were annotated to V, D and J genes per IMGT and analyzed with immunoSEQ Analyzer, keeping only productive sequences. Clonality was computed as one minus Shannon entropy normalized by log2 of the number of productive unique sequences. For each patient and control, public and private clones were evaluated within the 100 most prevalent clones. A clone was defined as Susac-specific if it was absent from the healthy and MS cohorts, from approximately 980 published viral clones and from other ImmuneACCESS disease sequences. TCRdb trimmed public reads at Q25 via fastp, called clones via MiXCR and kept in-frame beta chains. Rows with one shared CDR3 protein collapse into an entry with the most common genes and DNA. TCRdb's processing, not the authors', yielded these V and J calls. In this sample the table shows about 140,000 distinct CDR3 sequences, more than 85% of which occur a single time. About 0.15% of the sample goes to the ten largest clones.

Including cysteine and phenylalanine, the CDR3 has 11 amino acids. The CDR3 DNA has 33 bases and is translated from base 1. The CDR1 and CDR2 encoded by the germline V gene (reference sequence) are GTSNPN and SVGIG. Peripheral blood CD8+ and CD4+ T cells from healthy donors, Susac syndrome patients and multiple sclerosis patients were profiled by high-throughput TCR beta sequencing. Susac syndrome patients met recently defined diagnostic criteria for definite or probable disease. Bulk CD8+ and CD4+ T cells were purified magnetically by negative isolation, whereas CD8+ TEMRA cells were enriched by FACS. Blood was collected in EDTA tubes and processed within 24 hours, with PBMCs isolated through density gradient centrifugation. PBMCs intended for TCR sequencing were frozen in liquid nitrogen and were later thawed in a 37 degrees C water bath. Purity of sorted or isolated CD4+, CD8+ and CD8+ TEMRA cells was at least 90%.

Material: CD4+ T cells from PBMCs. The chain uses TRBV30 and TRBJ2-1; the D gene lacks a confident call. The sequence came from a human donor with Susac syndrome. The nucleotide sequence reads TGTGGGGGTTCAACCTACAATGAGCAGTTCTTC. This sequence encodes CGGSTYNEQFF.